The clone carrying this TCR beta chain was seen many times. Antigen: not known. This entry comes from a study of lung T cells in sarcoidosis with Löfgren's syndrome. Study-level information: Analyses focused on Löfgren's syndrome patients. The study, taken as a whole, reports: Multiple Löfgren's syndrome patients reportedly shared TRAV12-1 and TRBV2 CDR3 motifs. Löfgren's syndrome patients reportedly showed greatest TRAV12-1 and TRBV2 expansion versus controls.

From the reads, TCRdb called clonotypes with MiXCR, one entry per CDR3 protein. Of 55,000 to 80,000 distinct CDR3 sequences listed, 21% are singletons. In germline, CDR1 is MNHNS, CDR2 SASEGT. V was clipped by 1 base and J by 3 bases, with 7 bases between them. The CDR3 is made up of 15 amino acids. V usage is TRBV6-1 and J usage is TRBJ2-6; D is ambiguous. The sequence was obtained from a human donor with sarcoidosis (Löfgren's syndrome or another form), or a control subject (not recorded which). Sequenced material: CD4+ T cells from PBMCs. This CDR3 is CASSEGGSGANVLTF. The CDR3 DNA reads TGTGCCAGCAGTGAAGGCGGTAGTGGGGCCAACGTCCTGACTTTC.